The clone carrying this TCR beta chain was counted between two and nine times. Each donor's blood draw was 7.5 to 10 milliliters of peripheral blood. Whenever a sample was processed, at least 6 million PBMCs were isolated. The germline V gene encodes CDR1 SGHRS and CDR2 YFSETQ. The CDR3 loop spans 15 amino acids. Trimming stripped 2 bases from V and 6 bases from J, with 17 bases between. Then a second PCR, running roughly 7 to 11 cycles, was carried out with a sample-barcoded 5' primer and a J-beta primer mix. Using its own MiXCR run on the 5' RACE reads, TCRdb lists one record per CDR3 protein. The data contain hundreds of thousands of distinct CDR3 sequences, about 25% of them singletons. The record originates from a study of blood T cells in healthy people across ages. The same sample was also studied in work on T cells of mothers and their children.

The sample was blood. The chain has TRBV5-1 and TRBJ1-2; D is undetermined. The source of this sequence is a boy between 10 and 17 years old in good health. The CDR3 coding sequence is TGCGCCAGCAGCTTTGAGGGCTATTCAGGCAATGGCTACACCTTC. Translation gives CASSFEGYSGNGYTF.